This TCR beta chain is drawn from a study of blood T cells in healthy people across ages. Primed by a sample-barcoded 5' primer and a J-beta primer mix, a second PCR proceeded for about 7 to 11 cycles. A tag from a template-switch adaptor with 12 random nucleotides marked each cDNA molecule. From the 5' RACE reads, TCRdb called clonotypes with MiXCR, one entry per CDR3 protein. The sample shows over 600,000 distinct CDR3 sequences, about 61% of them seen only once. About this clonotype: The antigen is undetermined.

V was trimmed by 9 bases and J by 6 bases, leaving 11 bases between them. The CDR3 is made up of 12 amino acids. CDR1 and CDR2 (germline): KGHDR, SFDVKD. General observations from the study: There were more naive CD4+ cells and higher diversity in long-lived donors than in aged donors.

Material for sequencing was blood. The source is a man in his forties or fifties in good health. The chain links TRBV24-1 to TRBJ2-1, with a weak D call TRBD2 (6 bases). CDR3 bases: TGTGCCACCTCGGACTATCCCAATGAGCAGTTCTTC. Protein product: CATSDYPNEQFF.